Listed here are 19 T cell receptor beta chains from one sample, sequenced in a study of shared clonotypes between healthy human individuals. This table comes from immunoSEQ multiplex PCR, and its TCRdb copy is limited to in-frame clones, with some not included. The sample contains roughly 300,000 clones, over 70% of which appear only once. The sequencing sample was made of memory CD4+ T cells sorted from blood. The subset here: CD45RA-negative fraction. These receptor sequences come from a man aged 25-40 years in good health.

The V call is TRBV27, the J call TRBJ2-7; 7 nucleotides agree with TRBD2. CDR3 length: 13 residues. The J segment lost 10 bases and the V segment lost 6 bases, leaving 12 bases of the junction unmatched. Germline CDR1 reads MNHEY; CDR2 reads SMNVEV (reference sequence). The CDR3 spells CASSPLRGVSQYF. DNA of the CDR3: TGTGCCAGCAGCCCGCTCCGGGGGGTCTCCCAGTACTTC.

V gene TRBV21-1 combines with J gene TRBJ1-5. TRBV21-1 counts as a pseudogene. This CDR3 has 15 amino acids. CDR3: CASSGGAGGNQPQHF. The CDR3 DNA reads TGTGCCAGCAGCGGGGGGGCAGGCGGCAATCAGCCCCAGCATTTT.

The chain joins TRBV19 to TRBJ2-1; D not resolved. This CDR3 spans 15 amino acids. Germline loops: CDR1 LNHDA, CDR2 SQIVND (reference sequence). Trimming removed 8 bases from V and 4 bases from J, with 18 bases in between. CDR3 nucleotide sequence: TGTGCCAGTGCGACGCCCCGGAAATTATACAATGAGCAGTTCTTC. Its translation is CASATPRKLYNEQFF.

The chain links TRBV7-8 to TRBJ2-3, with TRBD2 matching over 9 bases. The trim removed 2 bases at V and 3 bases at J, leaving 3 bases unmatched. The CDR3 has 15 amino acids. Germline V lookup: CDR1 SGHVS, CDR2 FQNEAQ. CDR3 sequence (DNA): TGTGCCAGCAGCTTACTAGCGGGACTTACAGATACGCAGTATTTT. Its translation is CASSLLAGLTDTQYF.

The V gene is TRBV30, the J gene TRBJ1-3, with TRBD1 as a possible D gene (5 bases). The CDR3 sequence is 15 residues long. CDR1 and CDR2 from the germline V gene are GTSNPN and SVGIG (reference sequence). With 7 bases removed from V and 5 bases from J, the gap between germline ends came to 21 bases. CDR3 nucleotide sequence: TGTGCCTTCTTACGGGAGGGGAACTTTAGAAACACCATATATTTT. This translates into CAFLREGNFRNTIYF.

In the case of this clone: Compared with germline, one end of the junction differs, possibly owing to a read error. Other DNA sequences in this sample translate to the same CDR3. The CDR3 loop is CASSQGESLGNEQFF. CDR3 nucleotide sequence: TGTGCTAGCAGCCAGGGGGAGTCTCTGGGCAATGAGCAGTTCTTC. V usage is TRBV7-9 and J usage is TRBJ2-1; TRBD1 aligns across 7 bases. CDR3 length equals 15 residues. Germline V gives CDR1 SEHNR, CDR2 FQNEAQ (reference sequence).

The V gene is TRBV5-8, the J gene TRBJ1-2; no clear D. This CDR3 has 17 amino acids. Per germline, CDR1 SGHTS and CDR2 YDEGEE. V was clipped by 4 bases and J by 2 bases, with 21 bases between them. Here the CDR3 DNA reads TGTGCCAGCAGCACTCCGACCCCCGGGCCCAACAACTATGGCTACACCTTC. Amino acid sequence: CASSTPTPGPNNYGYTF.

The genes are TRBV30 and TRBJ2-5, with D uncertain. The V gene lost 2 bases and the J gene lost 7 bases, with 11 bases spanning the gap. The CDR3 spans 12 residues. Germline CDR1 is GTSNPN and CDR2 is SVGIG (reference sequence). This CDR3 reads CAWSPGLGTQYF. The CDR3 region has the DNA TGTGCCTGGAGTCCGGGTTTGGGGACCCAGTACTTC.

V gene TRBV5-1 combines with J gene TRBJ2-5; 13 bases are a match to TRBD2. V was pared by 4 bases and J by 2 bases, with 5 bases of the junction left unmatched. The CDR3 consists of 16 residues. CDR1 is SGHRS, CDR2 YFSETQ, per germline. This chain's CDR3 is CASSTGTSGAQETQYF. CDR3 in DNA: TGCGCCAGCAGCACCGGGACTAGCGGGGCGCAAGAGACCCAGTACTTC.

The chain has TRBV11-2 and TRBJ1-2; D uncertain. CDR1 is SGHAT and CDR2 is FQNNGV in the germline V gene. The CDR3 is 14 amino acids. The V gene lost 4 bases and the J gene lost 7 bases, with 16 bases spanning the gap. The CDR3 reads CASSSQARSSGYTF. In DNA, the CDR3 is TGTGCCAGCAGCTCTCAGGCCCGTTCGAGTGGCTACACCTTC.

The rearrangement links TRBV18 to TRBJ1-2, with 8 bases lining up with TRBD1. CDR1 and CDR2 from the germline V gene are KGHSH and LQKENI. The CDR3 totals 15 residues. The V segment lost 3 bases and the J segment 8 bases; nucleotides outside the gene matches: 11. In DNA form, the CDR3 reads TGTGCCAGCTCACCCGCTTTGACAGGGGATTACGGCTACACCTTC. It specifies CASSPALTGDYGYTF.

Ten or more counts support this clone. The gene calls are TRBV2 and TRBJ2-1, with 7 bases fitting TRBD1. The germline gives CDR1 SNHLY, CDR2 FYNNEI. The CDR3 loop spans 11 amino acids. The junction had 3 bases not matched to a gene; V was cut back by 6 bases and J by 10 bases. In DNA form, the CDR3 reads TGTGCCAGCAGACGGGACAGCGAGCAGTTCTTC. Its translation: CASRRDSEQFF.

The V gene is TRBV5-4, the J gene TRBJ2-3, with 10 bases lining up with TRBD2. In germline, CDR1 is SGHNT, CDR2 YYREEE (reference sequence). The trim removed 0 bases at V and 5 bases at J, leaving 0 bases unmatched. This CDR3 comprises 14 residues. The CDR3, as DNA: TGTGCCAGCAGCTTGGGACTAGCGGGAGATACGCAGTATTTT. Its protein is CASSLGLAGDTQYF. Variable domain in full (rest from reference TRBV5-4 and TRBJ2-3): ETGVTQSPTHLIKTRGQQVTLRCSSQSGHNTVSWYQQALGQGPQFIFQYYREEENGRGNFPPRFSGLQFPNYSSELNVNALELDDSALYLCASSLGLAGDTQYFGPGTRLTVL.

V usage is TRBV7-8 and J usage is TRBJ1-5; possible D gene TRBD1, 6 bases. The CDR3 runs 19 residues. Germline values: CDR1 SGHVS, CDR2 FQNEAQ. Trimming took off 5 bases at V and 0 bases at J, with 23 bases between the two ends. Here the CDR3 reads CASSPQGGGGSFSNQPQHF. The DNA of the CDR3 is TGTGCCAGCAGCCCACAGGGAGGAGGTGGCTCTTTTAGCAATCAGCCCCAGCATTTT.

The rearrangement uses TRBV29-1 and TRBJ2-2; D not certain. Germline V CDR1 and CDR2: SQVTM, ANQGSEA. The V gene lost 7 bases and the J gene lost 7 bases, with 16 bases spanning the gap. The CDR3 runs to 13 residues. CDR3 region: CSASSRLYGELFF. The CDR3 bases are TGCAGCGCCTCTTCCCGGCTCTACGGGGAGCTGTTTTTT.

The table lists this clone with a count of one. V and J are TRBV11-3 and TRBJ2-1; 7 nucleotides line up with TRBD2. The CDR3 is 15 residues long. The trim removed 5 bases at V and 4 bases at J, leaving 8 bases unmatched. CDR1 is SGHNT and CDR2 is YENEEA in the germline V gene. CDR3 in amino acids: CASSGGASGYNEQFF. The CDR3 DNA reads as TGTGCCAGCAGCGGAGGGGCTAGCGGATACAATGAGCAGTTCTTC.

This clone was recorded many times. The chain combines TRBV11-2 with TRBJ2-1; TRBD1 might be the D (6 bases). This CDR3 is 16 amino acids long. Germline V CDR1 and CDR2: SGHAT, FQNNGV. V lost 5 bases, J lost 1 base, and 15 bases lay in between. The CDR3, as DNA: TGTGCCAGCAGCCGTTTAAGGGGGTGGTCCTACAATGAGCAGTTCTTC. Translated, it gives CASSRLRGWSYNEQFF.

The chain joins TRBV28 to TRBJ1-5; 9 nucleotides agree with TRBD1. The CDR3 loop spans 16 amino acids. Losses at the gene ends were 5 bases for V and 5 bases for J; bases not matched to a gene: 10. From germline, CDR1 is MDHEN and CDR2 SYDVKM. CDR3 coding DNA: TGTGCCAGCAGTAGCCCCGGGACAGGGTTCCATCAGCCCCAGCATTTT. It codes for CASSSPGTGFHQPQHF.

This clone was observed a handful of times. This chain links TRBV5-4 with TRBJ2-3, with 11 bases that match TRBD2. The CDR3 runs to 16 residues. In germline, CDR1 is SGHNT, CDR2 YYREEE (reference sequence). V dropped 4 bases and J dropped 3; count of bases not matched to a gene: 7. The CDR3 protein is CASSRGGLAATDTQYF. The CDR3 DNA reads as TGTGCCAGCAGCCGAGGGGGACTAGCGGCGACAGATACGCAGTATTTT.